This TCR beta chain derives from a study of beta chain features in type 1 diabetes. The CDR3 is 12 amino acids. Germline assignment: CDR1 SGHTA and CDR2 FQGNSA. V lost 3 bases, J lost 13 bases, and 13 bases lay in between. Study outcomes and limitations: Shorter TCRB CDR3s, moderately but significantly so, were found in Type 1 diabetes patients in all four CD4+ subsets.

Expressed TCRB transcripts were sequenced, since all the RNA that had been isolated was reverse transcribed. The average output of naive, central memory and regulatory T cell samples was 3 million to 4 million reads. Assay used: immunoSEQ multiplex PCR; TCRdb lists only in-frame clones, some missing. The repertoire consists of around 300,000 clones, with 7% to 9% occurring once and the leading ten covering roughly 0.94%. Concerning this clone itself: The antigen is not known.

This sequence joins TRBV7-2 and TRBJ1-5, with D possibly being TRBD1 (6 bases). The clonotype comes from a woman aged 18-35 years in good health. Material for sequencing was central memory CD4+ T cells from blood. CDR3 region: CASSFNSGVQHF. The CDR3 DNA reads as TGTGCCAGCAGCTTTAACTCAGGGGTTCAGCATTTT. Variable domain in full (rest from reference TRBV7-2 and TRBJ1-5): GAGVSQSPSNKVTEKGKDVELRCDPISGHTALYWYRQSLGQGLEFLIYFQGNSAPDKSGLPSDRFSAERTGGSVSTLTIQRTQQEDSAVYLCASSFNSGVQHFGDGTRLSIL.